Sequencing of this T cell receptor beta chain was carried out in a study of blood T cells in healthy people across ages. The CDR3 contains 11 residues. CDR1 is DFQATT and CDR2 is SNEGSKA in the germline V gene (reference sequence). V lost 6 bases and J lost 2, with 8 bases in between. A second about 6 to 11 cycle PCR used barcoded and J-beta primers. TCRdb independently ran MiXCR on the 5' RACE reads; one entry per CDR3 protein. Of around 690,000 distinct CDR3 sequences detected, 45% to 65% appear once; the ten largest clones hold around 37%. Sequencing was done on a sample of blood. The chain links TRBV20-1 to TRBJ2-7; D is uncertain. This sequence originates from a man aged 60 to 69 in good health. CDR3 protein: CSAIMAYEQYF. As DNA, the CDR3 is TGCAGTGCCATAATGGCCTACGAGCAGTACTTC.